This TCR beta chain is drawn from a study of regulatory T cells in long-lasting Graves disease. The study, taken as a whole, reports: Among samples with persistent disease, TRBV28, TRBJ1-2 and TRBJ2-5 were favored.

A few counts support this clonotype. Its antigen is as yet unknown. Libraries of TCR beta came from iRepertoire HTBI primers plus Arm-PCR of CDR3 regions. TCRdb passed the multiplex PCR reads through MiXCR, listing each CDR3 protein once. The sample includes about half a million distinct CDR3 sequences, less than 25% of them seen just once. Regarding time point: persistent/refractory GD, antithyroid drugs over 5 years with positive TRAb. Extracted RNA from PBMCs served as the source of the TCR library. From an endocrinology department in Xi'an, China, came the patients. From each patient, roughly 10 milliliters of peripheral blood was drawn and collected into an EDTA anticoagulant tube. V gave up 11 bases and J gave up 2 bases; unmatched junction bases: 16. The CDR3 extends over 16 amino acids. Germline CDR1 is SEHNR and CDR2 is FQNEAQ (reference sequence).

The clonotype comes from a female donor with Graves disease. The sequencing used peripheral blood mononuclear cells (PBMCs), collected when the disease was refractory, from a patient treated with antithyroid drugs. The V call is TRBV7-9, the J call TRBJ2-5; 8 bases agree with TRBD2. Here the CDR3 reads CAFTALAGPFQETQYF. The CDR3 DNA sequence: TGTGCCTTTACGGCGCTAGCGGGTCCCTTTCAAGAGACCCAGTACTTC.